These 10 T cell receptor beta chains originate from one sample sequenced in a study of graft-versus-host responses after intestinal transplantation. Here immunoSEQ multiplex PCR was the method, and the copy in TCRdb shows in-frame clones only, minus some. The table includes some 110,000 clones, roughly nine tenths detected once. These receptors lack a known antigen. This specimen was unstimulated CD4+ T cells sorted from spleen or lymph node cells, taken before transplant. Receptor source: a human donor who was the organ donor for an intestinal transplant.

This rearrangement joins TRBV9 to TRBJ2-7; D not certain. The V and J ends lost 1 base and 0 bases respectively, with 14 bases between them. The germline CDR1 and CDR2 sequences are SGDLS and YYNGEE. The length of the CDR3 is 16 residues. CDR3 in amino acids: CASSVSALASSYEQYF. In nucleotides, the CDR3 is TGTGCCAGCAGCGTAAGTGCCCTGGCGAGCTCCTACGAGCAGTACTTC.

The table lists this clone with a count of one. The chain carries TRBV2 and TRBJ1-1, with 7 bases that match TRBD1. The germline V gene encodes CDR1 SNHLY and CDR2 FYNNEI. The CDR3 spans 13 residues. V shed 11 bases, J shed 1 base, and the junction held 7 bases outside the gene matches. Here the CDR3 DNA reads TGTGCCGGAAACCGGGACAGGAACACTGAAGCTTTCTTT. Translating gives CAGNRDRNTEAFF.

The rearrangement joins TRBV5-1 to TRBJ2-5, with 7 bases identical to TRBD2. After removal of 4 bases from V and 5 bases from J, the junction contained 14 bases not matched to a gene. The CDR3 spans 16 residues. Germline V lookup: CDR1 SGHRS, CDR2 YFSETQ. The CDR3 loop is CASSRRLAFQTETQYF. CDR3 sequence (DNA): TGCGCCAGCAGCCGAAGACTAGCCTTTCAAACGGAGACCCAGTACTTC.

The rearrangement joins TRBV4-1 to TRBJ2-1; 8 nucleotides agree with TRBD1. CDR1 MGHRA and CDR2 YSYEKL come from the germline V gene. The CDR3 is made up of 16 amino acids. The junction had 10 bases not matched to a gene; V was cut back by 2 bases and J by 7 bases. CDR3 nucleotides: TGCGCCAGCAGCCAACTCGGACAGGGAAGACCGAATGAGCAGTTCTTC. Encoded protein: CASSQLGQGRPNEQFF.

The CDR3 here is CASSQGPSYEQYF. The CDR3 DNA is TGCGCCAGCAGCCAAGGACCCTCCTACGAGCAGTACTTC. The rearrangement links TRBV4-1 to TRBJ2-7; D is unclear. CDR1 and CDR2 from the germline V gene are MGHRA and YSYEKL. The CDR3 length is 13 residues. V shed 1 base and J shed 0 bases, with 4 bases lying between them.

V and J are TRBV27 and TRBJ1-5; tentative D call: TRBD1 (6 bases). The V end was cut by 2 bases, the J end by 6 bases, with 11 bases between. Per germline, CDR1 MNHEY and CDR2 SMNVEV (reference sequence). The CDR3 covers 14 residues. The CDR3 DNA is TGTGCCAGCAGTTTACACAGGGAGGGTCAGCCCCAGCATTTT. Translation gives CASSLHREGQPQHF.

This chain connects TRBV6-1 to TRBJ1-1; 9 bases align to TRBD1. CDR3 length equals 15 residues. Germline assignment: CDR1 MNHNS and CDR2 SASEGT. With 6 bases clipped from V and 0 bases from J, the junction kept 5 bases outside the gene matches. The chain's CDR3 is CASRRQGGVNTEAFF. The DNA of the CDR3 is TGTGCCAGCAGAAGACAGGGGGGAGTGAACACTGAAGCTTTCTTT.

The J gene is TRBJ1-5, the V gene TRBV19; D call uncertain. The CDR3 extends over 13 amino acids. Germline lookup yields CDR1 LNHDA and CDR2 SQIVND (reference sequence). Trimming removed 5 bases from V and 4 bases from J, with 9 bases in between. The CDR3 here is CASSSWANQPQHF. CDR3 nucleotides: TGTGCCAGTAGTTCGTGGGCTAATCAGCCCCAGCATTTT.

Concerning this clone itself: The sample contains more than one DNA sequence encoding this CDR3. The V gene is TRBV28, the J gene TRBJ1-2; no firm D call. The CDR3 has 13 amino acids. Trimming cost V 2 bases and J 5 bases, with 9 bases left between them. Germline V gene sequence: CDR1 MDHEN, CDR2 SYDVKM. This chain's CDR3 is CASSLAGLYGYTF. CDR3 nucleotides: TGTGCCAGCAGTTTAGCCGGCTTATATGGCTACACCTTC.

This clone was detected only once. The chain has TRBV6-1 and TRBJ1-5; D is ambiguous. The germline V gene encodes CDR1 MNHNS and CDR2 SASEGT. The V and J ends lost 5 bases and 0 bases respectively, with 11 bases between them. CDR3 length: 15 amino acids. In nucleotides, the CDR3 is TGTGCCAGCAGTCCGGACGTTTATAGCAATCAGCCCCAGCATTTT. Translated: CASSPDVYSNQPQHF.